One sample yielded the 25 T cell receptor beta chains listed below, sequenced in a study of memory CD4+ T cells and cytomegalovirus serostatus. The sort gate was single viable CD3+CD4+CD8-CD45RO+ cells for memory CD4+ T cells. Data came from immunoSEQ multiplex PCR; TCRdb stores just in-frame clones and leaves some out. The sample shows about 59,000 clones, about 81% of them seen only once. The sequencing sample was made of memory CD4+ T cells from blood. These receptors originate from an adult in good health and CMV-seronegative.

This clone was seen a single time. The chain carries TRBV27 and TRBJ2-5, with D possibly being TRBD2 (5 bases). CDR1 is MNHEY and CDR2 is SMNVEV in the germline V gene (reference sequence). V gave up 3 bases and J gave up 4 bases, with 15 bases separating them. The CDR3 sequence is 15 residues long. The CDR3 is CASSFLGASGETQYF. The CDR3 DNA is TGTGCCAGCAGTTTCCTCGGTGCCAGCGGAGAGACCCAGTACTTC.

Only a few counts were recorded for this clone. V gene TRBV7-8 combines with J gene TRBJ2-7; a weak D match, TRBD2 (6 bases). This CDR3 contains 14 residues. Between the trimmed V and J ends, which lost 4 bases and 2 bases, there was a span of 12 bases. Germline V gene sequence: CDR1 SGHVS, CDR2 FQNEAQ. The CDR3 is CASSSPGVAYEQYF. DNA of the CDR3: TGTGCCAGCAGCTCTCCGGGAGTTGCCTACGAGCAGTACTTC.

The CDR3 sequence is CASSLVRALYNEQFF. The CDR3 DNA sequence: TGCGCCAGCAGCTTGGTGAGGGCCCTCTACAATGAGCAGTTCTTC. The rearrangement links TRBV5-1 to TRBJ2-1, with a possible D match to TRBD2 (5 bases). Trimming removed 0 bases from V and 3 bases from J, with 10 bases in between. Germline CDR1 and CDR2: SGHRS and YFSETQ. CDR3 length: 15 residues.

DNA for the CDR3: TGTGCCAGCTCACTGCCGGGACTAGCCTACGAGCAGTACTTC. Amino acids: CASSLPGLAYEQYF. The chain links TRBV18 to TRBJ2-7; 8 bases fit TRBD2. CDR1 is KGHSH and CDR2 is LQKENI in the germline V gene. There are 14 residues in the CDR3. The V segment lost 4 bases and the J segment 2 bases; nucleotides outside the gene matches: 4.

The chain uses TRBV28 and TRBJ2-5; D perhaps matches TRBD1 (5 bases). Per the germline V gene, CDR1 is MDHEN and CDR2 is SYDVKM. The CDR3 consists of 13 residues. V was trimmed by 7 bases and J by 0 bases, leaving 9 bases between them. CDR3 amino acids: CASIRQYQETQYF. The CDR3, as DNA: TGTGCCAGCATAAGACAGTACCAAGAGACCCAGTACTTC.

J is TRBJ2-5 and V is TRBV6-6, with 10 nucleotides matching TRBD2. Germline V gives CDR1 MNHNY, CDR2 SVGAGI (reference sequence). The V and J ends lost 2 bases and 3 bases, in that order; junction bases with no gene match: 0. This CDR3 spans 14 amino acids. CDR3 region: CASSYLAGEETQYF. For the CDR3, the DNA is TGTGCCAGCAGTTACCTAGCGGGAGAAGAGACCCAGTACTTC.

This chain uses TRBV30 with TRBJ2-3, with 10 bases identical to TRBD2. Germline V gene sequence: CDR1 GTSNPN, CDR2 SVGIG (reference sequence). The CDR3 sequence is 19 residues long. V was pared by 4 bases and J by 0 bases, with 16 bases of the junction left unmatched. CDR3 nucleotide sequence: TGTGCCTGGACCGTGCGGCTAGCGGGAGTTTGGCCTAGCACAGATACGCAGTATTTT. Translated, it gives CAWTVRLAGVWPSTDTQYF.

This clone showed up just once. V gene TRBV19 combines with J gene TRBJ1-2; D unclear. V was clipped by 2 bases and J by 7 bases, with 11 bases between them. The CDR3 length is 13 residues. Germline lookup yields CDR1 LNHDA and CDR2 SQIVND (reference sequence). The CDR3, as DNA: TGTGCCAGTAGTATACAAAGGTCGTCTGGCTACACCTTC. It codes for CASSIQRSSGYTF.

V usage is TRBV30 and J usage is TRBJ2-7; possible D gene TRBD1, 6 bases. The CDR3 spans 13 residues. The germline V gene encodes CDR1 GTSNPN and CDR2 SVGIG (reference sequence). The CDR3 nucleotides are TGTGCGGGGGCCCTAGGGGCGACCGGCGAGCAGTACTTC. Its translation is CAGALGATGEQYF. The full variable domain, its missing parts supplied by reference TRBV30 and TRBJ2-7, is SQTIHQWPATLVQPVGSPLSLECTVEGTSNPNLYWYRQAAGRGLQLLFYSVGIGQISSEVPQNLSASRPQDRQFILSSKKLLLSDSGFYLCAGALGATGEQYFGPGTRLTVT.

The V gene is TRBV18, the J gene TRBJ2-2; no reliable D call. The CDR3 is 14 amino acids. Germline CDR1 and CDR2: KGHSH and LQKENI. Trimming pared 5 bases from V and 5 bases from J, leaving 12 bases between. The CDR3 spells CASSTVPRTGELFF. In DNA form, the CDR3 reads TGTGCCAGCTCAACTGTACCGAGAACCGGGGAGCTGTTTTTT.

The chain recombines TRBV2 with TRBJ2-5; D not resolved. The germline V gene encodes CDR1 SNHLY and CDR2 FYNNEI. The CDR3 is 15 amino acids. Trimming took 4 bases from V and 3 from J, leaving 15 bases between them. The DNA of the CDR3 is TGTGCCAGCAGTGCCAGGCTCTACGACGAAGAGACCCAGTACTTC. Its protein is CASSARLYDEETQYF.

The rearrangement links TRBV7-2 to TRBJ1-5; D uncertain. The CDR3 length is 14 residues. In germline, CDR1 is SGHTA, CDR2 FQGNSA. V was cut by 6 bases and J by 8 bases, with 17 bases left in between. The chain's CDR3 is CASSLRAAPEPQHF. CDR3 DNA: TGTGCCAGCAGTCTGAGGGCGGCGCCAGAGCCCCAGCATTTT.

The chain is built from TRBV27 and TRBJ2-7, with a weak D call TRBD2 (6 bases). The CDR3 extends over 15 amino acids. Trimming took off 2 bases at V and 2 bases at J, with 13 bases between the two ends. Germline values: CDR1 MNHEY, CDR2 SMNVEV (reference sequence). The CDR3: CASSLGREVPYEQYF. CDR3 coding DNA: TGTGCCAGCAGTTTAGGCAGGGAGGTCCCCTACGAGCAGTACTTC.

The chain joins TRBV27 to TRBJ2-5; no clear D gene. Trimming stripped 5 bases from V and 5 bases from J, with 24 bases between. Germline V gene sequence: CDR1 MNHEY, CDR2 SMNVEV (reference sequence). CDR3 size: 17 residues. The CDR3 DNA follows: TGTGCCAGCAGTCGAATTCCGGGCCCAAGAATGTCGGAGACCCAGTACTTC. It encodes CASSRIPGPRMSETQYF.

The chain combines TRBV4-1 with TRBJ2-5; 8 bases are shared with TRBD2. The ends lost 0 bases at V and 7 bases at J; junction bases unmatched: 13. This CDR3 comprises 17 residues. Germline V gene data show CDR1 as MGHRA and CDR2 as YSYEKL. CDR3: CASSQDIIAGMGRTQYF. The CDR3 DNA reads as TGCGCCAGCAGCCAAGACATCATAGCGGGAATGGGTAGGACCCAGTACTTC.

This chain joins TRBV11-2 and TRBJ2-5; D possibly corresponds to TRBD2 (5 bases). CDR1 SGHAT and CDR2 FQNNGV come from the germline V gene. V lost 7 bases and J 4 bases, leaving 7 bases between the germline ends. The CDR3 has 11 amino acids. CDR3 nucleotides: TGTGCCAGCACCCGGGGAGAGACCCAGTACTTC. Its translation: CASTRGETQYF.

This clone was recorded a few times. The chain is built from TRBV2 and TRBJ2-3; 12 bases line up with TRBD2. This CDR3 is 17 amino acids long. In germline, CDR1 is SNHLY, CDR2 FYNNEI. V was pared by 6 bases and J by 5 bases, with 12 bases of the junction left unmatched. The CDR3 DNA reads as TGTGCCAGCAGCTCAAAGGGGCTAGCGGGAGGGCAAGATACGCAGTATTTT. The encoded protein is CASSSKGLAGGQDTQYF. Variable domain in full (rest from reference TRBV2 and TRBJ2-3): EPEVTQTPSHQVTQMGQEVILRCVPISNHLYFYWYRQILGQKVEFLVSFYNNEISEKSEIFDDQFSVERPDGSNFTLKIRSTKLEDSAMYFCASSSKGLAGGQDTQYFGPGTRLTVL.

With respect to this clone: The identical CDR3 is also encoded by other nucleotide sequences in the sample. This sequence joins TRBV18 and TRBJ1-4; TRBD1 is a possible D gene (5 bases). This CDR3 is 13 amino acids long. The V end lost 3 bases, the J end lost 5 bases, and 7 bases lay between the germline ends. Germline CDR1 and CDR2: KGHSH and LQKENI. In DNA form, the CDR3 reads TGTGCCAGCTCACCGGGGCTCAATGAAAAACTGTTTTTT. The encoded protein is CASSPGLNEKLFF.

This chain's CDR3 is CASSAPVQNTQYF. CDR3 nucleotides: TGCGCCAGCAGCGCGCCCGTTCAAAATACGCAGTATTTT. The chain carries TRBV5-1 and TRBJ2-3; D ambiguous. The CDR3 is 13 residues long. The ends were cut back, 4 bases at V and 7 bases at J, with 13 bases in the middle. Germline V gene sequence: CDR1 SGHRS, CDR2 YFSETQ.

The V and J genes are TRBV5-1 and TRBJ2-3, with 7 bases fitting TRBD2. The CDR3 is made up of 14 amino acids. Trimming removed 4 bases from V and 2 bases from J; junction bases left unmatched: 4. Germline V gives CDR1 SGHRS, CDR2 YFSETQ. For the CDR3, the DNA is TGCGCCAGCAGCCAGGGACTATCCACAGATACGCAGTATTTT. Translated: CASSQGLSTDTQYF.

The CDR3 region is CASSEGTGGNEQFF. In DNA form, the CDR3 reads TGTGCCAGCAGTGAAGGGACAGGGGGCAATGAGCAGTTCTTC. V is TRBV6-1 and J is TRBJ2-1, with 10 bases aligning to TRBD1. From germline, CDR1 is MNHNS and CDR2 SASEGT. There are 14 residues in the CDR3. The ends lost 1 base at V and 6 bases at J; junction bases unmatched: 0.

CDR3 protein: CASSLDKATGGYTF. The CDR3 nucleotides read TGTGCCAGCAGCTTAGACAAGGCCACGGGAGGCTACACCTTC. J is TRBJ1-2 and V is TRBV16; D gene uncertain. Germline CDR1 reads KGHSY; CDR2 reads FQNENV. The CDR3 is 14 amino acids. The V gene lost 5 bases and the J gene lost 8 bases, with 18 bases spanning the gap.

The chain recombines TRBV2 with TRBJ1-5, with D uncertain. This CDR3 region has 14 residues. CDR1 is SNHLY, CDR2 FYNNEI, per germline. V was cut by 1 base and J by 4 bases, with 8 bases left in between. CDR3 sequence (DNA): TGTGCCAGCAGTGAAGTCACTGTAAATCAGCCCCAGCATTTT. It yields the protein CASSEVTVNQPQHF.

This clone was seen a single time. The CDR3 DNA is TGCAGCCTCAACCTAGACAGGGGCGGCTACACCTTC. It is translated as CSLNLDRGGYTF. This chain connects TRBV29-1 to TRBJ1-2, with 8 bases identical to TRBD1. Unmatched junction bases numbered 10, after V lost 8 bases and J lost 8 bases. Germline V gives CDR1 SQVTM, CDR2 ANQGSEA. This CDR3 is 12 amino acids long.

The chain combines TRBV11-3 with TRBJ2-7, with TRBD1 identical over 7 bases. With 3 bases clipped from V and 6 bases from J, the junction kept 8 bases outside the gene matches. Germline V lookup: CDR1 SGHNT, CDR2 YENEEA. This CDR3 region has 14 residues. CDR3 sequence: CASSLTGNVGEQYF. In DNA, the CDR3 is TGTGCCAGCAGCTTGACAGGGAACGTAGGCGAGCAGTACTTC. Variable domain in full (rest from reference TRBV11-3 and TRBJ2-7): EAGVVQSPRYKIIEKKQPVAFWCNPISGHNTLYWYLQNLGQGPELLIRYENEEAVDDSQLPKDRFSAERLKGVDSTLKIQPAELGDSAVYLCASSLTGNVGEQYFGPGTRLTVT.